Many counts were recorded for the clone carrying this T cell receptor beta chain. Its antigen remains unidentified. V lost 0 bases and J lost 0, with 17 bases in between. Germline V gene sequence: CDR1 MNHEY, CDR2 SMNVEV (reference sequence). CDR3 size: 18 residues. The use of a sample-barcoded 5' primer and a J-beta primer mix characterized a second PCR of about 7 to 12 cycles. TCRdb redid the calling of the 5' RACE reads with MiXCR, one entry per CDR3 protein. This sample has over 950,000 distinct CDR3 sequences, with roughly two fifths found just once. This record comes from a study of blood T cells in healthy people across ages. Study-level findings and limits: From one million sequenced T cells, diversity estimates were lower bounds.

This TCR derives from a young man in good health. Sequencing was performed on blood. V gene TRBV27 combines with J gene TRBJ1-2; possible D gene TRBD1, 5 bases. The CDR3 loop reads CASSLSRTTTLSNYGYTF. The CDR3 DNA sequence: TGTGCCAGCAGTTTATCCCGGACAACGACACTATCTAACTATGGCTACACCTTC.